This T cell receptor (beta chain) emerged from a study of blood T cell repertoires in COVID-19. Study background: T cells, B-cell-depleted T cells, or PBMCs provided the cDNA or gDNA that served as material.

The sample holds one count of this clone. In the study's own analysis: By means of reference gene primer amplification, nucleated cell counts were estimated. Some clones are missing from TCRdb's copy, which holds only in-frame ones; the method was immunoSEQ multiplex PCR. V, J and clone size were drawn from that table, and D and trimming were deduced from the DNA. The sample holds tens of thousands of clones, 84% seen once. The TCR was taken from a human donor in a cohort sampled during active COVID-19. The sequenced sample consisted of peripheral blood.

The CDR3 is CASSTGHSQETQYF. The CDR3 DNA follows: TGTGCCAGCTCTACGGGACATTCTCAAGAGACCCAGTACTTC. The V call is TRBV18, the J call TRBJ2-5; tentatively, D is TRBD1 (6 bases). V lost 6 bases, J lost 2 bases, and 13 bases lay in between. Germline V gene data show CDR1 as KGHSH and CDR2 as LQKENI. This CDR3 comprises 14 residues.